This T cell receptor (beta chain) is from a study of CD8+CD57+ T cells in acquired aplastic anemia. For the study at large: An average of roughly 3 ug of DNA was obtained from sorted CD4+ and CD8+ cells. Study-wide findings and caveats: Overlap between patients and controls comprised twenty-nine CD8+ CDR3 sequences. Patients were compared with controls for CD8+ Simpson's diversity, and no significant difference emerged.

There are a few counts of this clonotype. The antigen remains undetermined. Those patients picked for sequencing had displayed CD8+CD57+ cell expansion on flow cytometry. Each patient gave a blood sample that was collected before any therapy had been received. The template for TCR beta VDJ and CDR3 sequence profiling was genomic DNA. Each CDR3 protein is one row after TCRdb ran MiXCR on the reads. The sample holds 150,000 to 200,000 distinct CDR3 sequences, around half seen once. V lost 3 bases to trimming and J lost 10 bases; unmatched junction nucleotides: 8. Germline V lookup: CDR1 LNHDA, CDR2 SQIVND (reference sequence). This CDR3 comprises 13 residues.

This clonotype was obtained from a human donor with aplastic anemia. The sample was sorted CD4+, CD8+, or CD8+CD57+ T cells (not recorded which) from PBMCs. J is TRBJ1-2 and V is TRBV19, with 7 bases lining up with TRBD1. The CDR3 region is CASSMTGTSDYTF. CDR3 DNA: TGTGCCAGTAGTATGACAGGGACCTCTGACTACACCTTC.